This paragraph reports one T cell receptor beta chain. Germline-derived CDR1 and CDR2 are MNHEY and SVGAGI. Trimming removed 8 bases from V and 1 base from J, with 11 bases in between. This CDR3 contains 14 residues. This sample stems from a study of blood T cell repertoires in COVID-19. Study background: Sites across the United States, Italy and Spain contributed samples from acute and convalescent COVID-19. PBMCs, B-cell-depleted T cells, or T cells provided the cDNA or gDNA that made up the material.

Study processing details: Amplifying reference gene primers gave estimates of nucleated cell counts. Using immunoSEQ multiplex PCR, the repertoire was profiled, and TCRdb retains in-frame clones only, with some absent. From that table come the V and J calls and clone size; the DNA was used to work out D and trimming. Here the sample spans about 230,000 clones, around four fifths being singletons. This TCR derives from a woman aged 70 to 79 with active or convalescent COVID-19. Sequenced input: peripheral blood. The chain couples TRBV6-5 to TRBJ2-2, with D maybe TRBD1 (5 bases). The CDR3 region is CASAKQENTGELFF. The CDR3 nucleotides are TGTGCCAGCGCTAAACAGGAGAACACCGGGGAGCTGTTTTTT.